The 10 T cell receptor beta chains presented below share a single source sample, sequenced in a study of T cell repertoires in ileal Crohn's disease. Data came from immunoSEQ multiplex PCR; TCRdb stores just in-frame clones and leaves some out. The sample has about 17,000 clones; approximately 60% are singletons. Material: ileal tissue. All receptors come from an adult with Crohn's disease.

CDR3 amino acids: CASSSGQPNYGYTF. The CDR3 DNA is TGTGCCAGCTCATCCGGACAGCCTAACTATGGCTACACCTTC. The rearrangement links TRBV18 to TRBJ1-2, with D possibly matching TRBD1 (6 bases). Trimming shortened V by 5 bases and J by 0 bases, and 10 bases separated the two germline ends. Germline V CDR1 and CDR2: KGHSH, LQKENI. This CDR3 is built from 14 residues.

CDR3: CAWGGQILYEQFF. CDR3 nucleotides: TGTGCCTGGGGCGGTCAAATACTCTATGAGCAGTTCTTC. This chain connects TRBV30 to TRBJ2-1; no clear D gene. The CDR3 contains 13 residues. Trimming removed 5 bases from V and 8 bases from J, with 16 bases in between. Germline V CDR1 and CDR2: GTSNPN, SVGIG (reference sequence).

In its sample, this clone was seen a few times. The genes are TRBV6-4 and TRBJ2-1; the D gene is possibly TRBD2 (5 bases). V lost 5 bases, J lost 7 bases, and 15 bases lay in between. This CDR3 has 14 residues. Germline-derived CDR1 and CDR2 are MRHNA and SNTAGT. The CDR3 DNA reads TGTGCCAGCAGTCTCGACTCCGGCGGGAATGAGCAGTTCTTC. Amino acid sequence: CASSLDSGGNEQFF.

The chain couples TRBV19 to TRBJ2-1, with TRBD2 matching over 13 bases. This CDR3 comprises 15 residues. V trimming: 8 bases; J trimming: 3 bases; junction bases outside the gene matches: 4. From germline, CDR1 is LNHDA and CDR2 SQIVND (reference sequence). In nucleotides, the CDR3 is TGTGCCAGTCGACTAGCGGGAGGCCTCTACAATGAGCAGTTCTTC. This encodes CASRLAGGLYNEQFF.

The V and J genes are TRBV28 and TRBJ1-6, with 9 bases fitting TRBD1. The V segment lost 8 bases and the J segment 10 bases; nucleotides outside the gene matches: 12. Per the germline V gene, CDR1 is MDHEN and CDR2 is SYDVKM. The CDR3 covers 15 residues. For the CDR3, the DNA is TGTGCCAGCCGAAGAACCGGGACAGGGATGTCACCCCTCCACTTT. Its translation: CASRRTGTGMSPLHF.

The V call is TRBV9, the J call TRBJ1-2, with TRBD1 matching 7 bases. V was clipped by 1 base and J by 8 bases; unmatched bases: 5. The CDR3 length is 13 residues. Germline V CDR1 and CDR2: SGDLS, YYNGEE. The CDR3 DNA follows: TGTGCCAGCAGCGTAAAAGGGGGCCAGGGCTACACCTTC. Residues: CASSVKGGQGYTF.

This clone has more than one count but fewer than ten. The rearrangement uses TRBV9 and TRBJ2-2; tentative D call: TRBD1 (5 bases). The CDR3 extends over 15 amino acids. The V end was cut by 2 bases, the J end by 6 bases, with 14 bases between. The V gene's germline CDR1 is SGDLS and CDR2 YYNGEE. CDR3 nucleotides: TGTGCCAGCAGCGTGGCCCCATCGACAGCCGGGGAGCTGTTTTTT. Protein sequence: CASSVAPSTAGELFF. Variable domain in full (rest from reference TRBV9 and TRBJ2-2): DSGVTQTPKHLITATGQRVTLRCSPRSGDLSVYWYQQSLDQGLQFLIQYYNGEERAKGNILERFSAQQFPDLHSELNLSSLELGDSALYFCASSVAPSTAGELFFGEGSRLTVL.

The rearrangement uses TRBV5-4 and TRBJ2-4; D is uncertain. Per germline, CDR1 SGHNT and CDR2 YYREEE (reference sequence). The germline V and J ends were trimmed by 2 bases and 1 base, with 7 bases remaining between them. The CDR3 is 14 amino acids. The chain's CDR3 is CASSFGVAKNIQYF. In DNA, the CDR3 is TGTGCCAGCAGCTTCGGTGTTGCCAAAAACATTCAGTACTTC.

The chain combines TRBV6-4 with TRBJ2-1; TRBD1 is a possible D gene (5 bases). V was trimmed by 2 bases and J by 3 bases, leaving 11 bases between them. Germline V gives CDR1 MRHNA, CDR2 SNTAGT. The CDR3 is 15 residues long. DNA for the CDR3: TGTGCCAGCAGTGACAGGGGTGATAGCTACAATGAGCAGTTCTTC. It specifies CASSDRGDSYNEQFF.

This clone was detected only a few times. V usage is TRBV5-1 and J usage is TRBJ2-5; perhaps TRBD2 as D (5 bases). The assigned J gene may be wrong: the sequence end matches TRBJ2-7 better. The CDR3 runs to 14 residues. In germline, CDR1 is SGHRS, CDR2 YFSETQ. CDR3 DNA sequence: TGCGCCAGCAGCTCCTCTAGCACAACCTACGAGCAGTACTTC. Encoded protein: CASSSSSTTYEQYF.